The clone carrying this T cell receptor beta chain was observed a handful of times. Its antigen is unknown. Germline loops: CDR1 LGHNA, CDR2 YSLEER. The CDR3 has 16 amino acids. The data were obtained in a study of blood T cells in healthy people across ages. Study-level findings and limits: Age brought a roughly linear fall in TCR beta diversity measured per million T cells.

The use of a sample-barcoded 5' primer and a J-beta primer mix characterized a second PCR of 7 to 11 cycles. Using its own MiXCR run on the 5' RACE reads, TCRdb lists one record per CDR3 protein. Of around 940,000 distinct CDR3 sequences listed, about 53% are singletons. The V gene is TRBV4-3, the J gene TRBJ2-1; the match to TRBD2 covers 7 bases. The J call is doubtful: the DNA matches TRBJ2-7 better. The origin of this receptor is a woman aged 60-75 years in good health. The sequencing input was blood. CDR3: CASSQDSASGYNEQYF. CDR3 in DNA: TGCGCCAGCAGCCAAGATTCGGCTAGCGGTTACAATGAGCAGTACTTC.